Listed below are T cell receptor beta chains from one sample, sequenced in a study of blood T cell repertoires in COVID-19. Assay: immunoSEQ multiplex PCR; the TCRdb copy retains only in-frame clones and omits some. Of 200,000 to 300,000 clones in the sample, 70% to 90% are singletons; the top ten hold about 6.3%. The material sequenced was peripheral blood. All receptors come from a woman aged 60-70 years with active or convalescent COVID-19. The CDR3 runs from the conserved cysteine through the conserved F or W. Fields, in order: CDR3 DNA, CDR3 protein, J gene, clone size, D gene, V gene. A D gene is named only where the DNA matches it firmly. A row's size may be missing; if present it is once, few, many or a size class.

cdr3_nt: TGTGCCAGCAGCCCTCTTCGAGGGGGCGACACTGAAGCTTTCTTT
cdr3_aa: CASSPLRGGDTEAFF
j_call: TRBJ1-1
clone_size: once
d_call: TRBD1
v_call: TRBV3-1/TRBV3-2

cdr3_nt: TGTGCCTGGAGACCGGGACTAGCGTCTCACGAGCAGTACTTC
cdr3_aa: CAWRPGLASHEQYF
j_call: TRBJ2-7
clone_size: few
d_call: TRBD2
v_call: TRBV30

cdr3_nt: TGTGCCAGCAGTTTGCGGAAAGGACAGAGGAACACTGAAGCTTTCTTT
cdr3_aa: CASSLRKGQRNTEAFF
j_call: TRBJ1-1
clone_size: -
d_call: -
v_call: TRBV28

cdr3_nt: TGCGCCAGCAGCTTGGCCGGTTCGGGGAGGGCTGAAGCTTTCTTT
cdr3_aa: CASSLAGSGRAEAFF
j_call: TRBJ1-1
clone_size: few
d_call: -
v_call: TRBV5-1

cdr3_nt: TGCAGCGTGAGCCCGGGTATCCAAGAGACCCAGTACTTC
cdr3_aa: CSVSPGIQETQYF
j_call: TRBJ2-5
clone_size: -
d_call: -
v_call: TRBV29-1

cdr3_nt: TGTGCCAGCAGCTGGCAGGGGATAATCGACACCATATATTTT
cdr3_aa: CASSWQGIIDTIYF
j_call: TRBJ1-3
clone_size: -
d_call: -
v_call: TRBV5-5

cdr3_nt: TGTGCCAGTAGCACAGGGAAAACCGGAAACACCATATATTTT
cdr3_aa: CASSTGKTGNTIYF
j_call: TRBJ1-3
clone_size: few
d_call: -
v_call: TRBV19

cdr3_nt: TGTGCCAGCAGTTCCTACAGGGGGGACATTCAGTACTTC
cdr3_aa: CASSSYRGDIQYF
j_call: TRBJ2-4
clone_size: -
d_call: TRBD1
v_call: TRBV6-5

cdr3_nt: TGTGCCAGCAGCCAAGACGTCAGGGCGAACCTAAATGAAAAACTGTTTTTT
cdr3_aa: CASSQDVRANLNEKLFF
j_call: TRBJ1-4
clone_size: -
d_call: -
v_call: TRBV4-2

cdr3_nt: TGTGCCAGCAGCCGGACTCGCGGGAGGTCTCAAGAGACCCAGTACTTC
cdr3_aa: CASSRTRGRSQETQYF
j_call: TRBJ2-5
clone_size: -
d_call: -
v_call: TRBV12-1

cdr3_nt: TGTGCCAGCAGTTCGTACAGGACAACTAATGAAAAACTGTTTTTT
cdr3_aa: CASSSYRTTNEKLFF
j_call: TRBJ1-4
clone_size: -
d_call: -
v_call: TRBV6-5

cdr3_nt: TGTGCCAGCAGTGAAGGGGTAGCGAAAGAGACCCAGTACTTC
cdr3_aa: CASSEGVAKETQYF
j_call: TRBJ2-5
clone_size: -
d_call: -
v_call: TRBV2

cdr3_nt: TGTGCCAGCAGCATTAGCAGGGGCCGAAGCCTTTCTGGTTCACCCCTCCACTTT
cdr3_aa: CASSISRGRSLSGSPLHF
j_call: TRBJ1-6
clone_size: -
d_call: -
v_call: TRBV7-8

cdr3_nt: TGCGCCAGCAGACAGGTGGGCGGCACCGGGGAGCTGTTTTTT
cdr3_aa: CASRQVGGTGELFF
j_call: TRBJ2-2
clone_size: -
d_call: -
v_call: TRBV10-2

cdr3_nt: TGTGCCAGCAGCCAAGGGACTGGACGATTCTACGAGCAGTACTTC
cdr3_aa: CASSQGTGRFYEQYF
j_call: TRBJ2-7
clone_size: once
d_call: -
v_call: TRBV7-6

cdr3_nt: TGTGCCAGCAGGGGACAGGGAATTGACGAGCAGTACTTC
cdr3_aa: CASRGQGIDEQYF
j_call: TRBJ2-7
clone_size: -
d_call: TRBD1
v_call: TRBV6-5

cdr3_nt: TGTGCCAGCAGCAAGGGACTAGCGCAACAAGAGACCCAGTACTTC
cdr3_aa: CASSKGLAQQETQYF
j_call: TRBJ2-5
clone_size: -
d_call: TRBD2
v_call: TRBV7-2

cdr3_nt: TGTGCCAGCAGCAAACAAGGGGAAGGAAGTGAAAAACTGTTTTTT
cdr3_aa: CASSKQGEGSEKLFF
j_call: TRBJ1-4
clone_size: -
d_call: -
v_call: TRBV21-1

cdr3_nt: TGTGCCAGCAGCTTTTTAGGGGGCTCTAATGAAAAACTGTTTTTT
cdr3_aa: CASSFLGGSNEKLFF
j_call: TRBJ1-4
clone_size: -
d_call: TRBD1
v_call: TRBV13